This TCR beta chain was recorded in a study of blood T cells in healthy people across ages. Study-wide results and caveats: Comparison with aged donors showed that long-lived donors had more naive CD4+ cells and higher diversity. Samples with more naive T cells showed higher observed beta diversity.

The second PCR ran roughly 6 to 12 cycles with a sample-barcoded 5' primer and J-beta primers. Via MiXCR, TCRdb re-called the 5' RACE reads, giving one row per CDR3 protein. The sample includes approximately 800,000 distinct CDR3 sequences, roughly 50% of them seen just once. Points on this clonotype: Its matching antigen is unknown.

Approximately 9 milliliters was the volume of peripheral blood drawn from each donor. Sequenced material: blood. This TCR came from a man older than 75 in good health.

CDR3 sequence reads: CSAPGLYYEQYF. CDR3 in DNA: TGCAGTGCCCCGGGACTTTACTACGAGCAGTACTTC. J is TRBJ2-7 and V is TRBV20-1, with D perhaps TRBD2 (6 bases). The CDR3 is 12 residues long. From germline, CDR1 is DFQATT and CDR2 SNEGSKA (reference sequence). V lost 6 bases to trimming and J lost 3 bases, with 12 bases between them.